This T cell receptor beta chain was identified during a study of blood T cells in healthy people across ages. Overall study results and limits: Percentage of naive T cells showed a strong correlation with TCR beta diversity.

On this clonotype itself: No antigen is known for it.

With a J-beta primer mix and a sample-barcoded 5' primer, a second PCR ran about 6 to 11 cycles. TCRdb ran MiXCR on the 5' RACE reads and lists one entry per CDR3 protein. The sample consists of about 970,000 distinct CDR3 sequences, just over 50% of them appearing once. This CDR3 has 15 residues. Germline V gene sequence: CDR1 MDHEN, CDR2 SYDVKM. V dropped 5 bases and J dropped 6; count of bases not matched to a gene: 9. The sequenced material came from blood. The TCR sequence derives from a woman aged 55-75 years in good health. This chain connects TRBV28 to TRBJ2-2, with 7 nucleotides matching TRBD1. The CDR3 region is CASSPPGQGAGELFF. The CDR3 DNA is TGTGCCAGCAGTCCGCCCGGGCAGGGGGCCGGGGAGCTGTTTTTT. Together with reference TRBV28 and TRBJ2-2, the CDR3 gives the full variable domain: DVKVTQSSRYLVKRTGEKVFLECVQDMDHENMFWYRQDPGLGLRLIYFSYDVKMKEKGDIPEGYSVSREKKERFSLILESASTNQTSMYLCASSPPGQGAGELFFGEGSRLTVL.